This T cell receptor beta chain was found in a study of CD8 T cells in ankylosing spondylitis. Whole-study findings and limits: Earlier authors reported some of these motif variants in reactive arthritis synovial fluid and blood. For ankylosing spondylitis blood, a TCR beta motif of 7 to 9 highly homologous variants appeared characteristic. The clones that were linked to disease were reported to be significantly enriched in matched synovial fluid samples from ankylosing spondylitis patients.

Generation of TCR beta libraries employed quantitative 5'-RACE incorporating molecular barcodes. TCRdb used MiXCR to reprocess the 5' RACE reads, holding one entry per CDR3 protein. The sample consists of about 220,000 distinct CDR3 sequences, roughly a tenth of them appearing once. At least ten counts were recorded for this clonotype. Its antigen is not identified. This CDR3 is 15 amino acids long. Trimming left V 1 base short and J 6 bases short, with 14 bases between. Germline assignment: CDR1 SGHTA and CDR2 FQGNSA. This TCR was sampled from a male donor with ankylosing spondylitis or in good health (not recorded which). Specimen: blood, either unsorted or a sorted T cell fraction (not recorded which). The rearrangement uses TRBV7-2 and TRBJ2-3; a weak D match, TRBD1 (5 bases). Written as DNA, the CDR3 is TGTGCCAGCAGCTTAGGCGGACACCCTACTGATACGCAGTATTTT. Its protein is CASSLGGHPTDTQYF.